This TCR beta chain was captured by sequencing in a study of identical twins. Overall study results and limits: Twins showed weaker excess sharing in their beta out-of-frame sequences. Cord blood's abundant beta clonotypes had fewer insertions, unlike memory repertoires.

A universal primer binding site was introduced by template switching. The final cDNA contained unique molecular identifiers. In TCRdb, the 5' RACE reads were re-called with MiXCR into one record per CDR3 protein. The sample lists some 1,600,000 distinct CDR3 sequences, around 29% occurring once. Germline V gene lookup returns CDR1 SNHLY and CDR2 FYNNEI. V shed 6 bases and J 8 bases; nucleotides not matched to a gene: 8. This CDR3 contains 14 residues. Worth noting for this clonotype: As yet, its antigen is unknown.

The chain employs TRBV2 and TRBJ1-4; TRBD1 matches 8 bases. This TCR was recovered from a newborn girl in good health. Input material: cord blood. The CDR3 protein is CASSGQGTGEKLFF. DNA of the CDR3: TGTGCCAGCAGCGGACAGGGCACGGGAGAAAAACTGTTTTTT.